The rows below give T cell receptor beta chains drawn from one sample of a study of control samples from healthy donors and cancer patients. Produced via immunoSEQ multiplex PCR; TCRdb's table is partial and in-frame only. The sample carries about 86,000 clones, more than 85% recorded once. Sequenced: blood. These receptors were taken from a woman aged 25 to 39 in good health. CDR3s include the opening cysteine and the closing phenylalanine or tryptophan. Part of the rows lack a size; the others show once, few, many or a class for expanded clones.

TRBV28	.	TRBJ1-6	CASSSFFTLHF
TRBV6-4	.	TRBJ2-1	CASSPGVASGNEQFF
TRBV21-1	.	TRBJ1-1	CASSKDRGTNTEAFF
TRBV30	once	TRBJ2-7	CAWSDRGFYEQYF
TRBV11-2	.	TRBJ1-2	CASSFDRRGGYTF
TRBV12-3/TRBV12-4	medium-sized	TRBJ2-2	CASSSASGELFF
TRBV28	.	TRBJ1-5	CASSLPGQASSNQPQHF
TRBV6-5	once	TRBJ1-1	CASSYQTNTEAFF
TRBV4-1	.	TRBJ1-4	CASSTIATNEKLFF
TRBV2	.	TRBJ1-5	CASSELFVNQPQHF
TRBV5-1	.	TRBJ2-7	CASSLGQGGLEQYF
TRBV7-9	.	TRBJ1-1	CASSPQGTEAFF
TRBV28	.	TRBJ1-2	CASMGELGYGYTF
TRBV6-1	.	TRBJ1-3	CASSEMRTGVGNTIYF
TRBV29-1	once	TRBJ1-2	CSVEGQTNYGYTF
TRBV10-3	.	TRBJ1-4	CAISESGHNEKLFF